This T cell receptor (beta chain) was recovered during a study of cytomegalovirus exposure and HLA in healthy donors. Donors showed nominal health when sampled, although they likely had unrecorded immune exposures. Regarding the study as a whole: Beyond CMV serostatus, there was no information to go on about immune exposure.

With 60 Vbeta and 13 Jbeta primers, the PCR was carried out. Repertoires were generated with immunoSEQ multiplex PCR, while TCRdb's copy carries only in-frame clones and drops some. The sample shows over 150,000 clones, roughly 72% of them seen only once. Comments on this clone: Antigen: not known.

This sequence was found in a man younger than 45 in good health and CMV-seronegative. Sequencing used PBMCs.

CDR3 amino acids: CASSLSGVRTGELFF. CDR3 DNA sequence: TGTGCCAGCAGCCTTAGCGGGGTCCGGACCGGGGAGCTGTTTTTT. The V gene is TRBV7-2, the J gene TRBJ2-2; TRBD2 matches 8 bases. The trim removed 5 bases at V and 5 bases at J, leaving 7 bases unmatched. The length of the CDR3 is 15 residues. Germline V CDR1 and CDR2: SGHTA, FQGNSA. Filled out from reference TRBV7-2 and TRBJ2-2, the complete variable domain reads GAGVSQSPSNKVTEKGKDVELRCDPISGHTALYWYRQSLGQGLEFLIYFQGNSAPDKSGLPSDRFSAERTGGSVSTLTIQRTQQEDSAVYLCASSLSGVRTGELFFGEGSRLTVL.